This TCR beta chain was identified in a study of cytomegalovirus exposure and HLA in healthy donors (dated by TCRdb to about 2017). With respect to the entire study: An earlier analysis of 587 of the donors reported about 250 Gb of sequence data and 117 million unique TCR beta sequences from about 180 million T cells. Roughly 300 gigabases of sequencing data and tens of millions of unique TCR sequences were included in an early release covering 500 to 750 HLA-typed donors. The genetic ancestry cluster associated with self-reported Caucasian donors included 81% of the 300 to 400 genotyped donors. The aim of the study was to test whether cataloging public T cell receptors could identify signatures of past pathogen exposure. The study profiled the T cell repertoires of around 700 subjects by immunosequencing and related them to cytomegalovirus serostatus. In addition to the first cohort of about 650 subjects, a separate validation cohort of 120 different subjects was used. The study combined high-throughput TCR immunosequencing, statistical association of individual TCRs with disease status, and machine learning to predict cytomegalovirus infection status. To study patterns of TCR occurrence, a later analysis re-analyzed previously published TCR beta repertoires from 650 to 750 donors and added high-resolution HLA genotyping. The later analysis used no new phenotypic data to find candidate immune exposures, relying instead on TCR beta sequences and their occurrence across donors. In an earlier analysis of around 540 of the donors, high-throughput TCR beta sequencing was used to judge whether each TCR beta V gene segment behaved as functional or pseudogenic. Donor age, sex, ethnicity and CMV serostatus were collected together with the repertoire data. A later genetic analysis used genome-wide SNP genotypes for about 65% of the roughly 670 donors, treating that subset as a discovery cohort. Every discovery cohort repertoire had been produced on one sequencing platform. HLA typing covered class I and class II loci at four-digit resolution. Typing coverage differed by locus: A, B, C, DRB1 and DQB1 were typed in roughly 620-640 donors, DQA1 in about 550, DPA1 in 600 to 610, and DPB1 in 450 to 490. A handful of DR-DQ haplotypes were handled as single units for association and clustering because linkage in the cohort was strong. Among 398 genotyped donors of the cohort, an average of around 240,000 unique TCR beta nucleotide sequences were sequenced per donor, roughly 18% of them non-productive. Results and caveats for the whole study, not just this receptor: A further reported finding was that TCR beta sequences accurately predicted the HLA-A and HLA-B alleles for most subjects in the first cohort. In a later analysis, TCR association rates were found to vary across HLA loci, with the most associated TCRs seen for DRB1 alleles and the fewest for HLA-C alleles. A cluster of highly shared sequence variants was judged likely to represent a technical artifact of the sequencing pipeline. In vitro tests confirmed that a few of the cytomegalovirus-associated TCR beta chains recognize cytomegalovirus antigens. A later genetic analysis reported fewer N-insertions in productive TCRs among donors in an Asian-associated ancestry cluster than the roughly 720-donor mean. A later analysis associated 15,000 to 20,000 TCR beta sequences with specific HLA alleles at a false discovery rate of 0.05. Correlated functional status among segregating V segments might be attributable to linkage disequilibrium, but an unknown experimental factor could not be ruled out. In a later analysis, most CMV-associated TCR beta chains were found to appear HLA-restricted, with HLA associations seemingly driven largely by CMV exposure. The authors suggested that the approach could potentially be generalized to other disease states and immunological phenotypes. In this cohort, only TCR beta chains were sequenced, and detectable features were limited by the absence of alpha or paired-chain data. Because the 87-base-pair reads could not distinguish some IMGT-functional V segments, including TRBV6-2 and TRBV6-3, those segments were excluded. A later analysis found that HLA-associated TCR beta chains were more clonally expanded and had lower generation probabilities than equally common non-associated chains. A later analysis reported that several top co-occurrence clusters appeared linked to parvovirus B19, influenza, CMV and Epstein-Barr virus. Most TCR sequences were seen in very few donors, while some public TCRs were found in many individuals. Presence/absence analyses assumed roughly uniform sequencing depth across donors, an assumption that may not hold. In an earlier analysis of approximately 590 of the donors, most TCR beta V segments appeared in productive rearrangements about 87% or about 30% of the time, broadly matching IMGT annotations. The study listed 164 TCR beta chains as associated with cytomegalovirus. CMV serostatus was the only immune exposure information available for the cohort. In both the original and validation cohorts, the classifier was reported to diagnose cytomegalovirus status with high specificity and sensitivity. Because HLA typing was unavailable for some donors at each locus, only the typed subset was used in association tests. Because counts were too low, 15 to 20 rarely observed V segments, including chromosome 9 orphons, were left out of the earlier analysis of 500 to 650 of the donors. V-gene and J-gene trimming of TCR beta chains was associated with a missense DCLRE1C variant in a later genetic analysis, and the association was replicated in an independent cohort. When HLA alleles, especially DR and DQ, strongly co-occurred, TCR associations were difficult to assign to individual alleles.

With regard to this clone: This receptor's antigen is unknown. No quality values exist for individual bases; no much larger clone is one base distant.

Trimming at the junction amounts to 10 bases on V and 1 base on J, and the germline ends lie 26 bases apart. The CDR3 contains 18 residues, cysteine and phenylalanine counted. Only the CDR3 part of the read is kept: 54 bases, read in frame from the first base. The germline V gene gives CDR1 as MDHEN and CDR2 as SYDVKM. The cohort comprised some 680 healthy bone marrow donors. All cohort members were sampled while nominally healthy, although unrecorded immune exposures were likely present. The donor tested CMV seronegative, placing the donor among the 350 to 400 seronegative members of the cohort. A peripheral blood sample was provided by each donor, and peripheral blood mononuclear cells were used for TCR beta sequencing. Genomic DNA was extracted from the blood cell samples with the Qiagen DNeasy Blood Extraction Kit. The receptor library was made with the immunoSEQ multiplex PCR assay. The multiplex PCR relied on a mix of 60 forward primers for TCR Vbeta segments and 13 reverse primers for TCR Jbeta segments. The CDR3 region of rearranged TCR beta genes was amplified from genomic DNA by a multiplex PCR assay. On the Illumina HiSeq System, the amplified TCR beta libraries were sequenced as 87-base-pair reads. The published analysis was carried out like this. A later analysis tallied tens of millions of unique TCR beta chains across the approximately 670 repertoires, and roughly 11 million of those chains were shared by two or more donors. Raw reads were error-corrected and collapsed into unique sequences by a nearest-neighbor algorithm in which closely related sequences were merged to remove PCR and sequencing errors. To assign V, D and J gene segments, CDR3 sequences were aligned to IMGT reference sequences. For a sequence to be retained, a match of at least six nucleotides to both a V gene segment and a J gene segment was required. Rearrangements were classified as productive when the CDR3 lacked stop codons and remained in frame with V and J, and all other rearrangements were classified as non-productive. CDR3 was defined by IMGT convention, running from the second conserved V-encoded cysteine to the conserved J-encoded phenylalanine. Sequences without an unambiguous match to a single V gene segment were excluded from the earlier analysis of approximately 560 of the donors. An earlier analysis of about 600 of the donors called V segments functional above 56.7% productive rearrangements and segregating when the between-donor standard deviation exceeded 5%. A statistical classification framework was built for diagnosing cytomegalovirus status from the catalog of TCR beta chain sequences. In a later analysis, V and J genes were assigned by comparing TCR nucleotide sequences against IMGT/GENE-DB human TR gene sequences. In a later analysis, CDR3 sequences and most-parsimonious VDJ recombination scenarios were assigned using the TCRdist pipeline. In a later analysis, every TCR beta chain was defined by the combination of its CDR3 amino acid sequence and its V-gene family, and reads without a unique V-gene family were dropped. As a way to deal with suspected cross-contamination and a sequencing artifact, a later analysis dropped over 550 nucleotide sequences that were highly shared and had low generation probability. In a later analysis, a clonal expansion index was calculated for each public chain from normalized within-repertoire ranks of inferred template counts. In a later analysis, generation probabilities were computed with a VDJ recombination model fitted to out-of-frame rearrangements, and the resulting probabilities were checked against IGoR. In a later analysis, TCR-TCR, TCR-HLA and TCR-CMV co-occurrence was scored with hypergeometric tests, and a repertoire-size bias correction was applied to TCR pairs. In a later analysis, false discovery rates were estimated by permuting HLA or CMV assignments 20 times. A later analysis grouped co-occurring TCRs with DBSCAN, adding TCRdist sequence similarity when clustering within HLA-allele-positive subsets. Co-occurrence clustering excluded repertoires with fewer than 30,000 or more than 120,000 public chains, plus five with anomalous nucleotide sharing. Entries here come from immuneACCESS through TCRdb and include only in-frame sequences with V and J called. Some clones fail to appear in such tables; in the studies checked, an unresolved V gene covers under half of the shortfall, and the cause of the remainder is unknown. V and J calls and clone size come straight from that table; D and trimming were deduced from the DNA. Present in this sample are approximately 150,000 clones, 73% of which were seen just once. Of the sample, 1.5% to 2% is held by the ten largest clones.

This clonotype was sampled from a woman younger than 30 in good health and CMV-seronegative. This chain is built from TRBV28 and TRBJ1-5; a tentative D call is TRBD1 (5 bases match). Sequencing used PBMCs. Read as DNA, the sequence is TGTGCCATCTCAATCGGGGGAGGGTTCGGGGGGAGCAATCAGCCCCAGCATTTT. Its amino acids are CAISIGGGFGGSNQPQHF. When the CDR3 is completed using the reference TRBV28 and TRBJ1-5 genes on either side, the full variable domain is DVKVTQSSRYLVKRTGEKVFLECVQDMDHENMFWYRQDPGLGLRLIYFSYDVKMKEKGDIPEGYSVSREKKERFSLILESASTNQTSMYLCAISIGGGFGGSNQPQHFGDGTRLSIL.